The 20 T cell receptor beta chains below were found in one sample sequenced in a study of cytomegalovirus exposure and HLA in healthy donors. A multiplex PCR was run with 60 Vbeta primers and 13 Jbeta primers. Libraries were prepared by immunoSEQ multiplex PCR; TCRdb keeps only in-frame clonotypes and omits some of them. Of under 150,000 clones in the sample, about 80% were seen once. Sequencing input: PBMCs. The source of these receptors is a man aged 40-49 years in good health and CMV-seropositive.

The chain carries TRBV7-9 and TRBJ1-3, with TRBD1 as a possible D gene (6 bases). The germline CDR1 and CDR2 sequences are SEHNR and FQNEAQ (reference sequence). V was clipped by 7 bases and J by 0 bases, with 13 bases between them. This CDR3 contains 15 residues. CDR3 nucleotides: TGTGCCAGCAAGAGGGGGGGGAGCTCTGGAAACACCATATATTTT. It codes for CASKRGGSSGNTIYF.

The CDR3 DNA is TGTGCCAGCAGCCTCCGGACAGGCACCACAGATACGCAGTATTTT. This gives the protein CASSLRTGTTDTQYF. The rearrangement joins TRBV9 to TRBJ2-3, with 7 bases lining up with TRBD1. The CDR3 spans 15 residues. Looked up from germline, CDR1 is SGDLS and CDR2 is YYNGEE. V shed 4 bases, J shed 2 bases, and the junction held 7 bases outside the gene matches.

The gene calls are TRBV9 and TRBJ2-3; D is possibly TRBD2 (7 bases). V shed 0 bases and J shed 2 bases, with 10 bases lying between them. CDR1 is SGDLS, CDR2 YYNGEE, per germline. The CDR3 consists of 15 residues. CDR3: CASSVVGGLTDTQYF. The CDR3 DNA follows: TGTGCCAGCAGCGTAGTGGGGGGGCTCACAGATACGCAGTATTTT.

The chain employs TRBV29-1 and TRBJ2-7, with 7 positions matching TRBD1. The CDR3 runs to 13 residues. Germline V lookup: CDR1 SQVTM, CDR2 ANQGSEA. Losses at the gene ends were 3 bases for V and 5 bases for J; bases not matched to a gene: 7. The CDR3 bases are TGCAGCGTTGAGCAGGGGGTAGAAGACGAGCAGTACTTC. Its protein product is CSVEQGVEDEQYF.

The chain couples TRBV30 to TRBJ2-5; weak D call: TRBD2 (7 bases). Germline loops: CDR1 GTSNPN, CDR2 SVGIG (reference sequence). V was cut by 4 bases and J by 1 base, with 22 bases left in between. The CDR3 sequence is 17 residues long. The CDR3: CAWTEGRGGFLQETQYF. CDR3 nucleotide sequence: TGTGCCTGGACCGAAGGGAGGGGGGGTTTTCTCCAAGAGACCCAGTACTTC.

This clone was seen a single time. V and J are TRBV7-3 and TRBJ2-5, with TRBD2 matching over 11 bases. V shed 5 bases, J shed 2 bases, and the junction held 16 bases outside the gene matches. Germline-derived CDR1 and CDR2 are SGHTA and FQGTGA. CDR3 size: 19 residues. The CDR3 sequence: CASSATPGTSGTFQETQYF. Written as DNA, the CDR3 is TGTGCCAGCAGCGCCACCCCCGGGACTAGCGGAACTTTTCAAGAGACCCAGTACTTC.

This clone was found once. The genes are TRBV19 and TRBJ1-2; D is undetermined. V was shortened by 9 bases and J by 2 bases, with 10 bases between the two germline ends. This CDR3 contains 12 residues. Germline-derived CDR1 and CDR2 are LNHDA and SQIVND (reference sequence). The CDR3 region has the DNA TGTGCCAGCCTCGGTCGGAACTATGGCTACACCTTC. Translating it yields CASLGRNYGYTF.

The chain recombines TRBV19 with TRBJ2-3; the match to TRBD2 covers 13 bases. V lost 10 bases, J lost 0 bases, and 7 bases stayed unmatched. The CDR3 has 16 residues. Germline lookup yields CDR1 LNHDA and CDR2 SQIVND (reference sequence). The CDR3 sequence is CATKTSGGTSTDTQYF. The CDR3 DNA reads TGTGCCACAAAGACTAGCGGGGGGACCAGCACAGATACGCAGTATTTT.

This rearrangement joins TRBV29-1 to TRBJ1-6; TRBD1 aligns across 7 bases. The CDR3 extends over 14 amino acids. Germline trimming cut 6 bases from V and 10 bases from J; bases unmatched to any gene: 12. CDR1 is SQVTM and CDR2 is ANQGSEA in the germline V gene. Written as DNA, the CDR3 is TGCAGCGTCGATAGGGGTACAGGGGCATCACCCCTCCACTTT. This gives the protein CSVDRGTGASPLHF. Variable domain in full (rest from reference TRBV29-1 and TRBJ1-6): SAVISQKPSRDICQRGTSLTIQCQVDSQVTMMFWYRQQPGQSLTLIATANQGSEATYESGFVIDKFPISRPNLTFSTLTVSNMSPEDSSIYLCSVDRGTGASPLHFGNGTRLTVT.

J is TRBJ1-2 and V is TRBV9; 7 positions agree with TRBD1. The CDR3 sequence is 14 residues long. J gave up 5 bases and V 4 bases, and 8 bases lay outside the gene matches. The germline gives CDR1 SGDLS, CDR2 YYNGEE. For the CDR3, the DNA is TGTGCCAGCAGCTGGACAGGACAAAATTATGGCTACACCTTC. Translated, it gives CASSWTGQNYGYTF. Looking up the rest from reference TRBV9 and TRBJ1-2 gives the full variable domain: DSGVTQTPKHLITATGQRVTLRCSPRSGDLSVYWYQQSLDQGLQFLIQYYNGEERAKGNILERFSAQQFPDLHSELNLSSLELGDSALYFCASSWTGQNYGYTFGSGTRLTVV.

V and J are TRBV2 and TRBJ1-1, with no clear D. CDR1 and CDR2 from the germline V gene are SNHLY and FYNNEI. The CDR3 consists of 14 residues. Deletions cut 0 bases from V and 4 bases from J, with 9 bases between. For the CDR3, the DNA is TGTGCCAGCAGTGAAGCGGCGGTTGTCACTGAAGCTTTCTTT. Translation gives CASSEAAVVTEAFF.

CDR3 bases: TGTGCCACCAGCCTCGGAGTGGAGGCCTACGAGCAGTACTTC. Its protein is CATSLGVEAYEQYF. The chain has TRBV15 and TRBJ2-7; D is perhaps TRBD2 (5 bases). CDR1 and CDR2 from the germline V gene are LNHNV and YYDKDF (reference sequence). Trimming took 5 bases from V and 2 from J, leaving 13 bases between them. The CDR3 has 14 residues. Full variable domain (missing parts from reference TRBV15 and TRBJ2-7): DAMVIQNPRYQVTQFGKPVTLSCSQTLNHNVMYWYQQKSSQAPKLLFHYYDKDFNNEADTPDNFQSRRPNTSFCFLDIRSPGLGDTAMYLCATSLGVEAYEQYFGPGTRLTVT.

CDR3 nucleotides: TGCGCCAGCAGCTTGGAGCCCAGCGGGAGCGTCTCAGATACGCAGTATTTT. This sequence encodes CASSLEPSGSVSDTQYF. The V and J genes are TRBV5-1 and TRBJ2-3, with 8 bases matching TRBD2. The length of the CDR3 is 17 residues. Germline CDR1 is SGHRS and CDR2 is YFSETQ. V shed 0 bases and J 4 bases; nucleotides not matched to a gene: 10.

J is TRBJ1-1 and V is TRBV7-2; D uncertain. The length of the CDR3 is 14 residues. Looked up from germline, CDR1 is SGHTA and CDR2 is FQGNSA. V lost 6 bases and J lost 0, with 11 bases in between. CDR3 in DNA: TGTGCCAGCAGTCTAGGTGCCCTGAACACTGAAGCTTTCTTT. As protein: CASSLGALNTEAFF.

V usage is TRBV18 and J usage is TRBJ2-3, with 10 bases matching TRBD1. Germline CDR1 KGHSH, CDR2 LQKENI. CDR3 size: 15 residues. The V gene end was trimmed by 3 bases and the J gene end by 1 base; junction bases not matched to a gene: 1. Written as DNA, the CDR3 is TGTGCCAGCTCACCTGGGACAGGGGGCACAGATACGCAGTATTTT. As protein: CASSPGTGGTDTQYF.

The chain is built from TRBV6-1 and TRBJ2-2; D uncertain. The germline CDR1 and CDR2 sequences are MNHNS and SASEGT. This CDR3 comprises 14 residues. V lost 4 bases and J lost 0, with 6 bases in between. The CDR3 loop reads CASSALANTGELFF. CDR3 bases: TGTGCCAGCAGTGCCTTAGCGAACACCGGGGAGCTGTTTTTT.

The gene calls are TRBV7-9 and TRBJ1-3, with a weak D call TRBD1 (5 bases). Germline V gives CDR1 SEHNR, CDR2 FQNEAQ (reference sequence). This CDR3 spans 16 amino acids. The V end lost 5 bases, the J end lost 0 bases, and 14 bases lay between the germline ends. The chain's CDR3 is CASSRRGGISGNTIYF. DNA for the CDR3: TGTGCCAGCAGCCGCCGCGGGGGAATCTCTGGAAACACCATATATTTT.

This chain's CDR3 is CASSPGTSGRPYEQYF. In nucleotides, the CDR3 is TGTGCCAGCAGTCCAGGGACTAGCGGACGGCCCTACGAGCAGTACTTC. The chain uses TRBV27 and TRBJ2-7, with 11 bases matching TRBD2. The V gene end was trimmed by 5 bases and the J gene end by 2 bases; junction bases not matched to a gene: 8. The CDR3 length is 16 residues. The V gene's germline CDR1 is MNHEY and CDR2 SMNVEV (reference sequence).

CDR3 coding DNA: TGTGCCAGCAGCCCCCTACAGAAGACGCAGTATTTT. It is translated as CASSPLQKTQYF. The chain links TRBV6-6 to TRBJ2-3; D not resolved. CDR3 length equals 12 residues. Germline V gene lookup returns CDR1 MNHNY and CDR2 SVGAGI (reference sequence). Trimming removed 6 bases at V and 9 bases at J, with 13 bases between.

This sequence joins TRBV18 and TRBJ2-7; TRBD2 aligns across 7 bases. Looked up from germline, CDR1 is KGHSH and CDR2 is LQKENI. V lost 3 bases and J lost 0; bases outside the gene matches: 2. The CDR3 runs 14 residues. The CDR3 region is CASSPRGTSYEQYF. DNA of the CDR3: TGTGCCAGCTCACCGCGGGGGACCTCCTACGAGCAGTACTTC. Supplemented by reference TRBV18 and TRBJ2-7, the full variable domain reads NAGVMQNPRHLVRRRGQEARLRCSPMKGHSHVYWYRQLPEEGLKFMVYLQKENIIDESGMPKERFSAEFPKEGPSILRIQQVVRGDSAAYFCASSPRGTSYEQYFGPGTRLTVT.